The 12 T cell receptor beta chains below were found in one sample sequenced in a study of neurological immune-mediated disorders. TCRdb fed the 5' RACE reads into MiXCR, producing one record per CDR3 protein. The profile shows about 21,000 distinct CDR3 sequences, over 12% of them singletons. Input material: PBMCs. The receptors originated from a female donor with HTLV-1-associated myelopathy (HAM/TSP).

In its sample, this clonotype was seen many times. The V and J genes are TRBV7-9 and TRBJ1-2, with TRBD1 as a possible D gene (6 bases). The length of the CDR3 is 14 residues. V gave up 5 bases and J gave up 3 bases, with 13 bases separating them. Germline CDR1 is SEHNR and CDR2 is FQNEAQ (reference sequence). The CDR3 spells CASSLRGSDYGYTF. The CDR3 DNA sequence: TGTGCCAGCAGCCTCAGGGGATCGGACTATGGCTACACCTTC.

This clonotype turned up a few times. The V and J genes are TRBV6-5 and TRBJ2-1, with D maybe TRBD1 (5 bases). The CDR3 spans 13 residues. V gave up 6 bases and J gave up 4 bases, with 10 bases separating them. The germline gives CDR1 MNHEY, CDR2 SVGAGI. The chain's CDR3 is CASRSYRYNEQFF. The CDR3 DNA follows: TGTGCCAGCAGGTCCTACAGGTACAATGAGCAGTTCTTC.

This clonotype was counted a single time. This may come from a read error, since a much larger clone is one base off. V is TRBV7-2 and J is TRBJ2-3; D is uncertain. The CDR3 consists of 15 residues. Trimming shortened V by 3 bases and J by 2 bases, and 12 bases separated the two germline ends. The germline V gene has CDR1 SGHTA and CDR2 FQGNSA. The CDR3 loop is CASSFIRSPTDTQYF. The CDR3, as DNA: TGTGCCAGCAGCTTTATACGGTCCCCCACAGATACGCAGTATTTT. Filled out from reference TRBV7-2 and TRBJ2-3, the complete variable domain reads GAGVSQSPSNKVTEKGKDVELRCDPISGHTALYWYRQSLGQGLEFLIYFQGNSAPDKSGLPSDRFSAERTGGSVSTLTIQRTQQEDSAVYLCASSFIRSPTDTQYFGPGTRLTVL.

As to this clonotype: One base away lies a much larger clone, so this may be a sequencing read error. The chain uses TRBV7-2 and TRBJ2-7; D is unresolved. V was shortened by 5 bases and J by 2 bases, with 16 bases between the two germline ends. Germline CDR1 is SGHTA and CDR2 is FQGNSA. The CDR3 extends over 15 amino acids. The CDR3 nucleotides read TGTGCCAGCAGCGCCATGGGTAATAGCCCCTACGAGCAGTACTTC. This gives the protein CASSAMGNSPYEQYF.

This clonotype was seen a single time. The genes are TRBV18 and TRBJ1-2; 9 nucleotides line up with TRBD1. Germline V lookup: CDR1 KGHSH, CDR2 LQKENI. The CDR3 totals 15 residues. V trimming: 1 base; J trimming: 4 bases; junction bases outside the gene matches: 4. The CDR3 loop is CASSPRTGGFYGYTF. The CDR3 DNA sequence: TGTGCCAGCTCACCACGAACAGGGGGCTTCTATGGCTACACCTTC. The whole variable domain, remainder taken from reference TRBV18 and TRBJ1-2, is NAGVMQNPRHLVRRRGQEARLRCSPMKGHSHVYWYRQLPEEGLKFMVYLQKENIIDESGMPKERFSAEFPKEGPSILRIQQVVRGDSAAYFCASSPRTGGFYGYTFGSGTRLTVV.

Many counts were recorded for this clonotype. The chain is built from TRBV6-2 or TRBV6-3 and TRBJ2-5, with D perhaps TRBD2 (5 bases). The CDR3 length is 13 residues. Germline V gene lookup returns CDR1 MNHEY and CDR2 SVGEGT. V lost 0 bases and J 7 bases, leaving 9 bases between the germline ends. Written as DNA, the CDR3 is TGTGCCAGCAGTTACTCGACGGCGGGGACCCAGTACTTC. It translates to CASSYSTAGTQYF.

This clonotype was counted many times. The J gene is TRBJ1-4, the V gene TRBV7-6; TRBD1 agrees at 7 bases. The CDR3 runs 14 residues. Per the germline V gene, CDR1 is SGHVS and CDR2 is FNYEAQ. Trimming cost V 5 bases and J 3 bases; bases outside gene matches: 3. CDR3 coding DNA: TGTGCCAGCAGCGTCGGGACAGCTAATGAAAAACTGTTTTTT. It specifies CASSVGTANEKLFF. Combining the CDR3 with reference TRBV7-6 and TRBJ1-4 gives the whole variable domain GAGVSQSPRYKVTKRGQDVALRCDPISGHVSLYWYRQALGQGPEFLTYFNYEAQQDKSGLPNDRFSAERPEGSISTLTIQRTEQRDSAMYRCASSVGTANEKLFFGSGTQLSVL.

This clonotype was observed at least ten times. The CDR3: CAISTTLSNTEAFF. CDR3 nucleotide sequence: TGTGCCATCAGTACAACGTTATCGAACACTGAAGCTTTCTTT. The V gene is TRBV10-3, the J gene TRBJ1-1; the D is unclear. V was clipped by 5 bases and J by 1 base, with 11 bases between them. This CDR3 contains 14 residues. Germline CDR1 and CDR2: ENHRY and SYGVKD.

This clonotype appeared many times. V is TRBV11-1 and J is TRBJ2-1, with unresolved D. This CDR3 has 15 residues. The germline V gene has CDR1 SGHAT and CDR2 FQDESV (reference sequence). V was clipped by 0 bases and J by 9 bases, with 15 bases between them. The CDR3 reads CASSLAVGEGIEQFF. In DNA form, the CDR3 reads TGTGCCAGCAGCTTAGCAGTCGGAGAAGGGATTGAGCAGTTCTTC.

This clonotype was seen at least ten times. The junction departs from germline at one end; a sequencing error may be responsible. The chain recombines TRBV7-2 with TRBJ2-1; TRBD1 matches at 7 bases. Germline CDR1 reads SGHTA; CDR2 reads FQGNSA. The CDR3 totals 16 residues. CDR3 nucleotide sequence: TGTGTCAGCAGCTCCAGGGGACAGAGCTCCTACAATGAGCAGTTCTTC. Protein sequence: CVSSSRGQSSYNEQFF.

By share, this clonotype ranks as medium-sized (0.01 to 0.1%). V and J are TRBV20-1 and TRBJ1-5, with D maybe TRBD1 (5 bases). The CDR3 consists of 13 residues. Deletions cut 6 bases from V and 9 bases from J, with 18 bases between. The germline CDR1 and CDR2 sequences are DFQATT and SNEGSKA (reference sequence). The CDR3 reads CSATPLEGWPQHF. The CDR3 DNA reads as TGCAGTGCAACGCCCCTGGAGGGGTGGCCCCAGCATTTT.

The chain's CDR3 is CASSLEPGTGDYNEQFF. The CDR3 region has the DNA TGTGCCAGCAGCTTGGAACCGGGGACAGGGGACTACAATGAGCAGTTCTTC. The rearrangement links TRBV5-5 to TRBJ2-1; 10 bases line up with TRBD1. The CDR3 contains 17 residues. V lost 0 bases, J lost 3 bases, and 6 bases stayed unmatched. The germline gives CDR1 SGHKS, CDR2 YYEKEE (reference sequence).